This T cell receptor beta chain derives from a study of blood T cell repertoires in COVID-19 (dated by TCRdb to between 2020 and 2021). About the full investigation: Samples from collaborators originated in the United States, Italy and Spain and spanned both the acute and convalescent phases of COVID-19. The sample metadata nearly always contained a de-identified subject ID, COVID-19 status, age in years and sex. HLA class I and class II types, where available, came from metadata supplied by the sample provider rather than from assay-based typing. Samples came from the ongoing ImmuneRACE study (first 160 participants) plus 1,254 subjects from 6 global collaborators. The prospective study material was composed of cDNA or gDNA derived from T cells, B-cell-depleted T cells, or PBMCs. The repertoires were made available in a free public database intended to serve as a resource for research on the immune response to SARS-CoV-2. Subjects who had been exposed to COVID-19, were actively infected with it, or had recovered from it provided the deeply sampled blood TCRbeta repertoires that made up the dataset. Overall study results and their limits: The quantity of clinical and demographic metadata differed by source and by participant and was supplied without curation.

The germline V gene yields SGHAT for CDR1 and FQNNGV for CDR2. The junction carries 11 bases between V and J, which are trimmed by 0 bases and 0 bases respectively. Spanning cysteine to phenylalanine, the CDR3 consists of 17 amino acids. The entry retains the CDR3 DNA only, 51 bases that are in frame from base 1. Whole blood was collected in K2EDTA tubes by collaborating institutions according to the institutions' own protocols. For TCRbeta analysis, collaborators shipped samples in one of three forms: frozen whole blood, isolated PBMCs, or DNA extracted from either of those sample types. The immunoSEQ Assay, a bias-controlled multiplex PCR, was used to amplify TCRbeta CDR3 regions from genomic DNA. The authors processed their data as follows. The number of nucleated cells in each sample was estimated from the amplification of reference gene primers within the assay. To quantify the absolute abundance of each unique TCRbeta CDR3 rearrangement, sequence reads were collapsed and filtered. Productive Simpson clonality was computed per sample as the square root of Simpson's diversity index over productive rearrangements. TCRdb holds this immuneACCESS table with in-frame rearrangements only. Some clones are missing; in checked studies, unresolved V genes explain under half, and the rest has no known cause. That table is the source of V, J and clone size, and D and trimming were worked out from the DNA. Across this sample there are approximately 120,000 clones, with approximately 80% seen only once. 35% to 40% of the sample comes from the top ten.

In its sample, this clone was seen a few times. The target of this receptor is not known. Per-base quality was not reported, and no clone a single base away is much larger than it. The sequence was obtained from a man between 40 and 49 years old with active or convalescent COVID-19. The V and J genes are TRBV11-2 and TRBJ2-2; the D gene is perhaps TRBD1, from 5 matching bases. Sequenced: peripheral blood. DNA sequence: TGTGCCAGCAGCTTAGATTCGACAGACTCGAACACCGGGGAGCTGTTTTTT. The translation is CASSLDSTDSNTGELFF.